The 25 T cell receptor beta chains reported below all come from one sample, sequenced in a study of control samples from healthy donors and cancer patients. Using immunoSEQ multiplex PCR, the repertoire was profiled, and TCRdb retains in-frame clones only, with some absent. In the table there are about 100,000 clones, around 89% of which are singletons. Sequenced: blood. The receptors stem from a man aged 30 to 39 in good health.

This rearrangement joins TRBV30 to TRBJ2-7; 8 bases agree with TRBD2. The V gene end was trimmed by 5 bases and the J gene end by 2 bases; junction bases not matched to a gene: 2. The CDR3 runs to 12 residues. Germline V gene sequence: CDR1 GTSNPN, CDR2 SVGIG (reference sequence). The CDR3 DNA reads TGTGCCTGGGTGCGGGGGGCCTACGAGCAGTACTTC. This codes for CAWVRGAYEQYF.

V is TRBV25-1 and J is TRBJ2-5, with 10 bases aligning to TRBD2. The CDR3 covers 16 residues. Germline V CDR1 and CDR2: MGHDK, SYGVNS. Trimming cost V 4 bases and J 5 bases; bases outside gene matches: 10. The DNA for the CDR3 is TGTGCCAGCAGTGGTTCTAGCGGGAGATCGCGGGAGACCCAGTACTTC. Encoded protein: CASSGSSGRSRETQYF. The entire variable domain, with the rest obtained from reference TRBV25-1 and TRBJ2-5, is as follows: EADIYQTPRYLVIGTGKKITLECSQTMGHDKMYWYQQDPGMELHLIHYSYGVNSTEKGDLSSESTVSRIRTEHFPLTLESARPSHTSQYLCASSGSSGRSRETQYFGPGTRLLVL.

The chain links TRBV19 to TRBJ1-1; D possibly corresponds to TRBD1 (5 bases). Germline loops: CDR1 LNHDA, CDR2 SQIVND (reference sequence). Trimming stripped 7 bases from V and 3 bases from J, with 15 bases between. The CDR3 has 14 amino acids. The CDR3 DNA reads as TGTGCCAGTATAAGTAGGTCGGGACACACTGAAGCTTTCTTT. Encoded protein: CASISRSGHTEAFF.

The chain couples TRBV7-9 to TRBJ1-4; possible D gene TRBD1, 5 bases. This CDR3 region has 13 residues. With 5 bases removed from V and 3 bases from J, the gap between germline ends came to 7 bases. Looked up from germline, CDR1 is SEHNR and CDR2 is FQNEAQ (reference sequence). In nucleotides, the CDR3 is TGTGCCAGCAGCCTGACAGCTAATGAAAAACTGTTTTTT. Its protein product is CASSLTANEKLFF.

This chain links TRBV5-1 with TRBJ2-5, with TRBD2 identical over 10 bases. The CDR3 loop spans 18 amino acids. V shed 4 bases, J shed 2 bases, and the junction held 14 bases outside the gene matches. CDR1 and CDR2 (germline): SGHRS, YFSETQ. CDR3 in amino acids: CASSRRLQAGGEQETQYF. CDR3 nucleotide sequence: TGCGCCAGCAGCCGGAGACTCCAAGCGGGAGGGGAACAAGAGACCCAGTACTTC.

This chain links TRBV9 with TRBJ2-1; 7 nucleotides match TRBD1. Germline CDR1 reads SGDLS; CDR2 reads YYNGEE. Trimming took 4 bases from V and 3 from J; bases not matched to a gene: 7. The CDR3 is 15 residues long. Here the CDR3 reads CASSIAGTDYNEQFF. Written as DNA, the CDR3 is TGTGCCAGCAGCATAGCCGGGACAGACTACAATGAGCAGTTCTTC.

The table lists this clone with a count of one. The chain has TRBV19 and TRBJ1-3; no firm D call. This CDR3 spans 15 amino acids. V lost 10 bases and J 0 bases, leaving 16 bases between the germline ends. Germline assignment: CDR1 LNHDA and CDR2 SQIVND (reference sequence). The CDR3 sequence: CATKLGPSSGNTIYF. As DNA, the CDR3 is TGTGCCACCAAGCTAGGGCCGAGCTCTGGAAACACCATATATTTT.

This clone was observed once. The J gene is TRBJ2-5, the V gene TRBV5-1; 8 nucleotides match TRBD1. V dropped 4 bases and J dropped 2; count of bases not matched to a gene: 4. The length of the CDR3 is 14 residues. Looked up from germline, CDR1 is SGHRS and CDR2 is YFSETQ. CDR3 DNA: TGCGCCAGCAGCGAGGACAGGGCACAAGAGACCCAGTACTTC. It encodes CASSEDRAQETQYF.

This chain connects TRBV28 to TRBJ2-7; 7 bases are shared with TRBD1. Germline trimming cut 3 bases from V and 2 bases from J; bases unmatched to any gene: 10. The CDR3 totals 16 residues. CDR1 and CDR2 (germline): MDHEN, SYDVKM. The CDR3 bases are TGTGCCAGCAGTTTCCGGACAGGCCCCCCCACCTACGAGCAGTACTTC. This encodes CASSFRTGPPTYEQYF.

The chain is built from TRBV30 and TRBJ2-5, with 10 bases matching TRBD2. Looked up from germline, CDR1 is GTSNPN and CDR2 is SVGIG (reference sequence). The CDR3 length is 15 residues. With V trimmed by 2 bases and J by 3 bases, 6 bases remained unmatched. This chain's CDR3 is CAWSKLAGLKETQYF. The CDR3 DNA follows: TGTGCCTGGAGTAAACTAGCGGGGTTGAAAGAGACCCAGTACTTC.

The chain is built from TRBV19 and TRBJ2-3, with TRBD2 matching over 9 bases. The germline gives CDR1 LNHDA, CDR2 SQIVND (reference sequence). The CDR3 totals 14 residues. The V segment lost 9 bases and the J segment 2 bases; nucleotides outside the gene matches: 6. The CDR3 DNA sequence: TGTGCCAGCAGACTAGCGGAGGACACAGATACGCAGTATTTT. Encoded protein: CASRLAEDTDTQYF.

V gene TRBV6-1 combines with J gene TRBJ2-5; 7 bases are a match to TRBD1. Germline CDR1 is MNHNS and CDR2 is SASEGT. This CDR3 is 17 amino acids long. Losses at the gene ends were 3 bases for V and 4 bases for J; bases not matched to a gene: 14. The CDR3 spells CASSEDLFKTGPETQYF. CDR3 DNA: TGTGCCAGCAGTGAGGACCTTTTCAAGACAGGGCCAGAGACCCAGTACTTC.

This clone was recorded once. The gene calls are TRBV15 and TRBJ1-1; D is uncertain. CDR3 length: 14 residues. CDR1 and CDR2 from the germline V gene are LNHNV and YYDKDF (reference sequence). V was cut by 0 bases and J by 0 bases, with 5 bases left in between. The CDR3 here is CATSRDPLNTEAFF. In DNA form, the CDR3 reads TGTGCCACCAGCAGAGATCCGCTGAACACTGAAGCTTTCTTT.

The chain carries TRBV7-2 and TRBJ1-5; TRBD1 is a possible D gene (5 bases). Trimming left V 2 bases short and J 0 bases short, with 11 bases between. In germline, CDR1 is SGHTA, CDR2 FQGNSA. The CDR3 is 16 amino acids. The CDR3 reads CASSLYADNSNQPQHF. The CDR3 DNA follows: TGTGCCAGCAGCTTATACGCGGACAATAGCAATCAGCCCCAGCATTTT.

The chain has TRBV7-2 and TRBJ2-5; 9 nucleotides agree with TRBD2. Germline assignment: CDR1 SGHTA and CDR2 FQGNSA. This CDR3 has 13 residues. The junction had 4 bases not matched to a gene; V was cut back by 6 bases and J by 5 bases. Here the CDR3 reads CASRTSGLETQYF. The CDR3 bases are TGTGCCAGCAGGACTAGCGGTTTGGAGACCCAGTACTTC. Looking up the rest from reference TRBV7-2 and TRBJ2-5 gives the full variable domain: GAGVSQSPSNKVTEKGKDVELRCDPISGHTALYWYRQSLGQGLEFLIYFQGNSAPDKSGLPSDRFSAERTGGSVSTLTIQRTQQEDSAVYLCASRTSGLETQYFGPGTRLLVL.

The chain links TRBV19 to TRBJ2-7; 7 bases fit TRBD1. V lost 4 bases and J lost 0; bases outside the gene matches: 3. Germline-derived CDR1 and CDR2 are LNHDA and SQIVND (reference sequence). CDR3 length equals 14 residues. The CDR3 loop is CASSRDRASYEQYF. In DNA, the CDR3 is TGTGCCAGTAGTAGAGACAGGGCCTCCTACGAGCAGTACTTC.

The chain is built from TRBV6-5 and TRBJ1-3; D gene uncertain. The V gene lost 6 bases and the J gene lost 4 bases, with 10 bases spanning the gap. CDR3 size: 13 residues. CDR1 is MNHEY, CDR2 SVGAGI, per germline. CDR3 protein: CASRAVLGNTIYF. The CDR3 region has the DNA TGTGCCAGCAGGGCCGTTCTGGGAAACACCATATATTTT.

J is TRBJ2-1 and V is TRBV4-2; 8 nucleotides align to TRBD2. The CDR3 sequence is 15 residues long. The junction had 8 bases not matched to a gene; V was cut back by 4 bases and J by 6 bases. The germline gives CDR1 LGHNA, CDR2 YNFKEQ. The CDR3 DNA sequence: TGTGCCAGCAGCCCGGGCGTGCTAGCGGGCAATGAGCAGTTCTTC. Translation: CASSPGVLAGNEQFF.

Here the CDR3 reads CASCSGTGTTNEKLFF. The CDR3 coding sequence is TGTGCCAGCTGTTCCGGGACGGGAACAACTAATGAAAAACTGTTTTTT. This chain connects TRBV6-5 to TRBJ1-4; TRBD1 might be the D (5 bases). This CDR3 comprises 16 residues. V lost 8 bases and J lost 0, with 16 bases in between. The germline V gene encodes CDR1 MNHEY and CDR2 SVGAGI.

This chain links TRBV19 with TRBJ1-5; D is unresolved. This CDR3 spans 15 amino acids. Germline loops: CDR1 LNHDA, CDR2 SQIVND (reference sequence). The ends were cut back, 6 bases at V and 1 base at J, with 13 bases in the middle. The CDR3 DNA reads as TGTGCCAGTAGCCAAAAGGGCAGGAGCAATCAGCCCCAGCATTTT. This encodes CASSQKGRSNQPQHF.

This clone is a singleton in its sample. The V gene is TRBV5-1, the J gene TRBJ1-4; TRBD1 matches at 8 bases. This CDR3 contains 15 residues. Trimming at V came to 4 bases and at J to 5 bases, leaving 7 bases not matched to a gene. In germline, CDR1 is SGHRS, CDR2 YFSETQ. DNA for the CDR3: TGCGCCAGCAGCATGGGGGGACAGGACAATGAAAAACTGTTTTTT. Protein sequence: CASSMGGQDNEKLFF.

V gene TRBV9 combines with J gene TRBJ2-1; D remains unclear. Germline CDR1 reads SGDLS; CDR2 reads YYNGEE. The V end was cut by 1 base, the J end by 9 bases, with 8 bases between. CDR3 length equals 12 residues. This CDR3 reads CASSVSLGEQFF. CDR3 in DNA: TGTGCCAGCAGCGTAAGCCTCGGTGAGCAGTTCTTC. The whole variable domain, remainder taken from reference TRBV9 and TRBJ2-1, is DSGVTQTPKHLITATGQRVTLRCSPRSGDLSVYWYQQSLDQGLQFLIQYYNGEERAKGNILERFSAQQFPDLHSELNLSSLELGDSALYFCASSVSLGEQFFGPGTRLTVL.

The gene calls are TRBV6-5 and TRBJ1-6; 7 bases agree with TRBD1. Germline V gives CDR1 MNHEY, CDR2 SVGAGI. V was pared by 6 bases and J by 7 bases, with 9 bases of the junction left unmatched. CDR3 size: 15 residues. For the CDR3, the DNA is TGTGCCAGCAGACGTGACAGGGCCGGGAATTCACCCCTCCACTTT. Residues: CASRRDRAGNSPLHF.

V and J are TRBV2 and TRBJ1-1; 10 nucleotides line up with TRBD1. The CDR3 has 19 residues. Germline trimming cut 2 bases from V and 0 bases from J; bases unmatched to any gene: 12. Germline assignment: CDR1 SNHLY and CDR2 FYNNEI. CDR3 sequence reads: CASSEREPGQGNMNTEAFF. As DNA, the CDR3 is TGTGCCAGCAGTGAACGGGAACCGGGACAGGGGAACATGAACACTGAAGCTTTCTTT.

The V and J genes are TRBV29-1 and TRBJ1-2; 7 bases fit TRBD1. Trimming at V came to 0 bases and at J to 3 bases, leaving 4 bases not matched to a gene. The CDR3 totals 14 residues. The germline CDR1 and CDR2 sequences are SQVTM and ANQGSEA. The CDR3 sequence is CSVEEGDRDYGYTF. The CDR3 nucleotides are TGCAGCGTTGAAGAGGGTGACAGGGACTATGGCTACACCTTC.